This entry lists 26 T cell receptor beta chains sequenced from one sample in a study of OX40 agonist ivuxolimab in advanced cancers. Data came from immunoSEQ multiplex PCR; TCRdb stores just in-frame clones and leaves some out. The table records tens of thousands of clones, over 75% of them present only once. The input for sequencing was CD4+ or CD8+ T cells sorted from blood, taken in a trial of the OX40 agonist ivuxolimab. Receptors were obtained from an adult with an advanced solid tumor such as melanoma, head and neck, liver or kidney cancer.

The chain combines TRBV5-1 with TRBJ1-2; 7 bases align to TRBD1. Germline loops: CDR1 SGHRS, CDR2 YFSETQ. Germline trimming cut 1 base from V and 4 bases from J; bases unmatched to any gene: 7. The CDR3 length is 15 residues. CDR3 DNA: TGCGCCAGCAGCTTGACCACAGGGGTGCGCTATGGCTACACCTTC. Amino acids: CASSLTTGVRYGYTF.

V usage is TRBV5-6 and J usage is TRBJ2-7, with D possibly matching TRBD2 (5 bases). The V end lost 0 bases, the J end lost 2 bases, and 12 bases lay between the germline ends. This CDR3 contains 15 residues. The germline V gene encodes CDR1 SGHDT and CDR2 YYEEEE. CDR3 nucleotide sequence: TGTGCCAGCAGCTTGGCAGGAGGCAGAACCTACGAGCAGTACTTC. This sequence encodes CASSLAGGRTYEQYF.

The chain is built from TRBV30 and TRBJ2-1; 7 nucleotides align to TRBD2. This CDR3 spans 16 amino acids. Trimming cost V 3 bases and J 1 base; bases outside gene matches: 9. Per the germline V gene, CDR1 is GTSNPN and CDR2 is SVGIG (reference sequence). The CDR3 DNA reads TGTGCCTGGAGCGCCGGACTAGTGTTGTCCTACAATGAGCAGTTCTTC. It specifies CAWSAGLVLSYNEQFF.

The rearrangement uses TRBV5-4 and TRBJ1-2; D is unclear. Trimming left V 0 bases short and J 5 bases short, with 17 bases between. Germline lookup yields CDR1 SGHNT and CDR2 YYREEE (reference sequence). The CDR3 is made up of 16 amino acids. The CDR3 coding sequence is TGTGCCAGCAGCTTGGCCCCGACGAGCCTCGGATATGGCTACACCTTC. Translated: CASSLAPTSLGYGYTF.

The J gene is TRBJ1-2, the V gene TRBV2, with 7 nucleotides matching TRBD1. V shed 4 bases and J 0 bases; nucleotides not matched to a gene: 5. Germline V lookup: CDR1 SNHLY, CDR2 FYNNEI. There are 15 residues in the CDR3. The CDR3 bases are TGTGCCAGCAGTGGGGACAGAGTCCCTAACTATGGCTACACCTTC. Residues: CASSGDRVPNYGYTF.

In DNA, the CDR3 is TGTGCCACCAGCAGGGCCCAAGACAGGGACTATGAAAAACTGTTTTTT. Its protein is CATSRAQDRDYEKLFF. V is TRBV15 and J is TRBJ1-4; 7 bases are shared with TRBD1. Germline CDR1 is LNHNV and CDR2 is YYDKDF (reference sequence). The CDR3 runs to 16 residues. The trim removed 3 bases at V and 6 bases at J, leaving 10 bases unmatched.

The V gene is TRBV7-3, the J gene TRBJ2-3; D is ambiguous. This CDR3 is 13 amino acids long. Trimming removed 8 bases at V and 2 bases at J, with 11 bases between. CDR1 and CDR2 from the germline V gene are SGHTA and FQGTGA. This chain's CDR3 is CASAITATDTQYF. As DNA, the CDR3 is TGTGCCAGCGCGATCACAGCCACAGATACGCAGTATTTT.

The chain has TRBV7-2 and TRBJ2-5, with TRBD2 matching 7 bases. This CDR3 contains 16 residues. With 1 base clipped from V and 2 bases from J, the junction kept 7 bases outside the gene matches. From germline, CDR1 is SGHTA and CDR2 FQGNSA. The CDR3 DNA follows: TGTGCCAGCAGCTTAGTTACTAGCGAGTGGCAAGAGACCCAGTACTTC. The encoded protein is CASSLVTSEWQETQYF.

The V and J genes are TRBV2 and TRBJ2-1; 8 nucleotides line up with TRBD1. The CDR3 covers 15 residues. CDR1 is SNHLY, CDR2 FYNNEI, per germline. V was pared by 7 bases and J by 10 bases, with 15 bases of the junction left unmatched. Written as DNA, the CDR3 is TGTGCCAGCACTCTCGTCGGACAGGGTTCGACGGAGCAGTTCTTC. This sequence encodes CASTLVGQGSTEQFF.

The chain couples TRBV28 to TRBJ2-7; perhaps TRBD2 as D (6 bases). This CDR3 comprises 12 residues. Trimming cost V 6 bases and J 6 bases, with 12 bases left between them. CDR1 MDHEN and CDR2 SYDVKM come from the germline V gene. Here the CDR3 reads CASRDYNGEQYF. As DNA, the CDR3 is TGTGCCAGCAGGGACTATAATGGCGAGCAGTACTTC.

The V gene is TRBV2, the J gene TRBJ1-4; D not resolved. Germline lookup yields CDR1 SNHLY and CDR2 FYNNEI. Trimming removed 4 bases from V and 5 bases from J, with 8 bases in between. The CDR3 has 13 amino acids. This CDR3 is CASSGARNEKLFF. For the CDR3, the DNA is TGTGCCAGCAGTGGGGCCCGCAATGAAAAACTGTTTTTT.

This chain links TRBV28 with TRBJ2-5; D unclear. This CDR3 has 14 residues. Looked up from germline, CDR1 is MDHEN and CDR2 is SYDVKM. Trimming stripped 5 bases from V and 3 bases from J, with 13 bases between. CDR3 sequence: CASSPGISKETQYF. The CDR3, as DNA: TGTGCCAGCAGTCCAGGAATATCTAAAGAGACCCAGTACTTC.

The chain combines TRBV6-5 with TRBJ2-6; perhaps D is TRBD1 or TRBD2 (5 bases each). Looked up from germline, CDR1 is MNHEY and CDR2 is SVGAGI. The CDR3 consists of 13 residues. Trimming shortened V by 8 bases and J by 0 bases, and 5 bases separated the two germline ends. DNA of the CDR3: TGTGCCAGCGGGGGCTCTGGGGCCAACGTCCTGACTTTC. Translating it yields CASGGSGANVLTF.

This chain links TRBV28 with TRBJ1-3; D call uncertain. The CDR3 extends over 13 amino acids. V was cut by 2 bases and J by 0 bases, with 2 bases left in between. Germline CDR1 and CDR2: MDHEN and SYDVKM. CDR3 region: CASSLTSGNTIYF. CDR3 bases: TGTGCCAGCAGTTTAACCTCTGGAAACACCATATATTTT.

The J gene is TRBJ2-3, the V gene TRBV28; 9 bases agree with TRBD2. Germline CDR1 reads MDHEN; CDR2 reads SYDVKM. CDR3 length: 15 amino acids. V dropped 6 bases and J dropped 0; count of bases not matched to a gene: 4. The CDR3 loop is CASSPTSGSTDTQYF. The CDR3 nucleotides are TGTGCCAGCAGCCCCACTAGCGGGAGCACAGATACGCAGTATTTT.

The CDR3 loop reads CASSLAHTGELFF. DNA of the CDR3: TGTGCCAGCAGCTTAGCGCACACCGGGGAGCTGTTTTTT. The chain carries TRBV7-2 and TRBJ2-2; D unresolved. V lost 0 bases, J lost 3 bases, and 2 bases lay in between. Germline CDR1 and CDR2: SGHTA and FQGNSA. The CDR3 totals 13 residues.

This rearrangement joins TRBV18 to TRBJ2-5, with 10 bases that match TRBD1. CDR3 size: 17 residues. The germline gives CDR1 KGHSH, CDR2 LQKENI. J gave up 5 bases and V 3 bases, and 12 bases lay outside the gene matches. CDR3 sequence: CASSPNPDRGPWETQYF. CDR3 sequence (DNA): TGTGCCAGCTCACCGAATCCTGACAGGGGGCCTTGGGAGACCCAGTACTTC.

This clone was counted a few times. V gene TRBV28 combines with J gene TRBJ2-7, with 9 bases lining up with TRBD2. The germline V gene encodes CDR1 MDHEN and CDR2 SYDVKM. The CDR3 has 16 amino acids. Germline trimming cut 3 bases from V and 1 base from J; bases unmatched to any gene: 7. CDR3 loop: CASSFSLAGLSYEQYF. As DNA, the CDR3 is TGTGCCAGCAGTTTTAGTCTAGCGGGGCTATCCTACGAGCAGTACTTC.

The rearrangement joins TRBV11-2 to TRBJ2-6, with D possibly being TRBD1 or TRBD2 (6 bases each). Trimming cost V 5 bases and J 2 bases, with 13 bases left between them. The CDR3 runs 16 residues. In germline, CDR1 is SGHAT, CDR2 FQNNGV. The CDR3 DNA reads as TGTGCCAGCAGCCCGTACCGGGGGCCTGGGGCCAACGTCCTGACTTTC. This codes for CASSPYRGPGANVLTF.

The CDR3 spells CAWNLAGTGRFEQYF. CDR3 bases: TGTGCCTGGAACCTCGCCGGGACAGGCAGATTCGAGCAGTACTTC. This chain uses TRBV30 with TRBJ2-7; 8 bases map to TRBD1. From germline, CDR1 is GTSNPN and CDR2 SVGIG (reference sequence). Trimming took 4 bases from V and 6 from J; bases not matched to a gene: 14. The CDR3 runs 15 residues.

The rearrangement joins TRBV5-8 to TRBJ2-2; 7 bases agree with TRBD1. V lost 0 bases to trimming and J lost 5 bases; unmatched junction nucleotides: 7. The CDR3 loop spans 16 amino acids. The V gene's germline CDR1 is SGHTS and CDR2 YDEGEE. CDR3 sequence reads: CASSLDSGQLTGELFF. The CDR3 DNA reads as TGTGCCAGCAGCTTGGACTCGGGACAGCTAACCGGGGAGCTGTTTTTT.

This chain uses TRBV7-9 with TRBJ2-5, with TRBD2 identical over 11 bases. CDR1 and CDR2 (germline): SEHNR, FQNEAQ (reference sequence). Losses at the gene ends were 5 bases for V and 5 bases for J; bases not matched to a gene: 10. This CDR3 has 16 residues. The DNA for the CDR3 is TGTGCCAGCAGCCTTTCTAGCGGGAGGTCGATGGAGACCCAGTACTTC. It codes for CASSLSSGRSMETQYF.

Here the CDR3 DNA reads TGTGCCAGCAGCTTCACACTCGGGGCCTCTCAAGAGACCCAGTACTTC. As protein: CASSFTLGASQETQYF. The chain has TRBV5-4 and TRBJ2-5; either TRBD1 or TRBD2 may fit D (5 bases each). CDR1 and CDR2 from the germline V gene are SGHNT and YYREEE (reference sequence). The CDR3 is 16 amino acids. V lost 2 bases to trimming and J lost 2 bases, with 16 bases between them.

The V gene is TRBV25-1, the J gene TRBJ1-1; no firm D call. V was cut by 4 bases and J by 4 bases, with 16 bases left in between. This CDR3 comprises 15 residues. Germline V gene lookup returns CDR1 MGHDK and CDR2 SYGVNS. The CDR3 nucleotides are TGTGCCAGCAGTGGGCCCGTGCCGCGGGGCACTGAAGCTTTCTTT. Its translation: CASSGPVPRGTEAFF.

This sequence joins TRBV5-1 and TRBJ2-3, with D possibly being TRBD2 (6 bases). Germline V gene sequence: CDR1 SGHRS, CDR2 YFSETQ. The CDR3 spans 17 residues. Trimming took off 0 bases at V and 1 base at J, with 15 bases between the two ends. CDR3 DNA: TGCGCCAGCAGCTTGGCTACCTCGGGACTCGGCACAGATACGCAGTATTTT. It yields the protein CASSLATSGLGTDTQYF.

The chain is built from TRBV5-6 and TRBJ1-6; TRBD1 aligns across 8 bases. The germline CDR1 and CDR2 sequences are SGHDT and YYEEEE. The junction had 20 bases not matched to a gene; V was cut back by 4 bases and J by 14 bases. The CDR3 runs 17 residues. The CDR3 bases are TGTGCCAGCAGCCACCGGGACAGGCCACCCACCTTGTCGACCCTCCACTTT. This encodes CASSHRDRPPTLSTLHF.